Given below is one T cell receptor beta chain in context. Its target is not known. Amplification used 60 Vbeta primers and 13 Jbeta primers. Assay: immunoSEQ multiplex PCR; the TCRdb copy retains only in-frame clones and omits some. The table includes around 150,000 clones, roughly 81% detected once. Germline CDR1 LNHDA, CDR2 SQIVND (reference sequence). CDR3 length: 15 amino acids. Trimming took 1 base from V and 9 from J, leaving 13 bases between them. All the people who gave samples were healthy bone marrow donors. The sample comes from a study of cytomegalovirus exposure and HLA in healthy donors. General study results and limits: Based on reports, TCR beta sequences accurately predicted HLA-A and HLA-B alleles for most subjects. Most TCR sequences were seen very rarely across donors, but some public TCRs occurred in many. In a later analysis, about 17,000 TCR beta sequences were associated with HLA alleles at 0.05 false discovery rate.

The TCR sequence derives from a man younger than 35 in good health and CMV-seropositive. Input material: PBMCs. The V call is TRBV19, the J call TRBJ1-6; D gene unclear. This chain's CDR3 is CASSIGQEQSSPLHF. The CDR3 DNA reads TGTGCCAGTAGTATAGGTCAAGAACAGAGTTCACCCCTCCACTTT.